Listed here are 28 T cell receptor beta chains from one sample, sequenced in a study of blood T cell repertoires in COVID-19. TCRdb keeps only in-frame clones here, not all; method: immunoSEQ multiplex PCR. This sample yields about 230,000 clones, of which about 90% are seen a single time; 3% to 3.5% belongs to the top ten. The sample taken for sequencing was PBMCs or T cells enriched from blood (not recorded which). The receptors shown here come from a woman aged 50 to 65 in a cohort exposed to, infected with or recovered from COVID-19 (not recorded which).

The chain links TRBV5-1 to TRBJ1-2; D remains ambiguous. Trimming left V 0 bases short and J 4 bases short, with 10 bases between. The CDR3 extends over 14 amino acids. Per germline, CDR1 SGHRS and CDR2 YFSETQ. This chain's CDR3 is CASSLDAGSYGYTF. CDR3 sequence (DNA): TGCGCCAGCAGCTTGGATGCGGGGAGCTATGGCTACACCTTC.

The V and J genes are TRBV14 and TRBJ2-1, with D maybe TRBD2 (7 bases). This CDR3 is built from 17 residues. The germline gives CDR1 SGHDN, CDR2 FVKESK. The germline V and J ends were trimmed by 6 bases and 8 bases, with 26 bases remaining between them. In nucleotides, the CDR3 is TGTGCCAGCAGTCCAAGCCACCTGGGAGGGGGGAACGATGAGCAGTTCTTC. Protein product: CASSPSHLGGGNDEQFF.

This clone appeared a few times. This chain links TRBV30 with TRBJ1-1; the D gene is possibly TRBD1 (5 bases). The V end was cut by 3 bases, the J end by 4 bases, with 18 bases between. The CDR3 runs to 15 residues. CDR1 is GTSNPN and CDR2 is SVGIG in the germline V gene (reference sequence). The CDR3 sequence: CAWRRKVAGGTEAFF. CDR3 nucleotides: TGTGCCTGGAGGCGTAAGGTAGCGGGGGGCACTGAAGCTTTCTTT.

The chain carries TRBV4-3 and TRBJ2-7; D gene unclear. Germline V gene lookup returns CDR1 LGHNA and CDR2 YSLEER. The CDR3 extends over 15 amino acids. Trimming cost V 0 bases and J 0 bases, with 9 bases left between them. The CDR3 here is CASSQENHYSYEQYF. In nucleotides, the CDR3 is TGCGCCAGCAGCCAAGAAAACCACTACTCCTACGAGCAGTACTTC.

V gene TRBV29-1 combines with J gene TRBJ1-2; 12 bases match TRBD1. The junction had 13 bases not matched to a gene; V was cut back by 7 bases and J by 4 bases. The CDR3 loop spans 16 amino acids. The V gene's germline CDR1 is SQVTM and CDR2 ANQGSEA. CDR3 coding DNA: TGCAGCGCCTTCACAATCCGGGACAGGGGGCTCTATGGCTACACCTTC. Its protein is CSAFTIRDRGLYGYTF.

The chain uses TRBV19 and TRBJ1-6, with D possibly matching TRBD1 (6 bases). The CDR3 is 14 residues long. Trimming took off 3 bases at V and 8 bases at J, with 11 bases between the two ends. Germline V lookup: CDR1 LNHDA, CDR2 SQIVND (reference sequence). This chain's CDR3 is CASSITQGDSPLHF. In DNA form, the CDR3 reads TGTGCCAGTAGTATCACACAGGGCGATTCACCCCTCCACTTT.

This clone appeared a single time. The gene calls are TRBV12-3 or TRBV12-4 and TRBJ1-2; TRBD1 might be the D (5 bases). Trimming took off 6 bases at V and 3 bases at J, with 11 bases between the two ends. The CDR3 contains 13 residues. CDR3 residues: CASSDDSYYGYTF. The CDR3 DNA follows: TGTGCCAGCAGCGATGACAGCTACTATGGCTACACCTTC.

CDR3 in amino acids: CASSRGTGDYQPQHF. The CDR3 DNA sequence: TGTGCCAGCAGCCGCGGGACAGGGGATTATCAGCCCCAGCATTTT. This chain connects TRBV7-2 to TRBJ1-5, with 10 bases fitting TRBD1. The CDR3 length is 15 residues. Germline CDR1 is SGHTA and CDR2 is FQGNSA. With V trimmed by 5 bases and J by 5 bases, 6 bases remained unmatched. The variable domain in full, with the rest retrieved from reference TRBV7-2 and TRBJ1-5, is GAGVSQSPSNKVTEKGKDVELRCDPISGHTALYWYRQSLGQGLEFLIYFQGNSAPDKSGLPSDRFSAERTGGSVSTLTIQRTQQEDSAVYLCASSRGTGDYQPQHFGDGTRLSIL.

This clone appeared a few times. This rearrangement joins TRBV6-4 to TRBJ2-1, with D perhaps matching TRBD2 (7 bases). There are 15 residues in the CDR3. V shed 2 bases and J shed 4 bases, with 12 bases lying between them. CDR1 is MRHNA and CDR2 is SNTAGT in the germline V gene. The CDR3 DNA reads TGTGCCAGCAGTGACGGGCGGGGGCCGTACAATGAGCAGTTCTTC. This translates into CASSDGRGPYNEQFF.

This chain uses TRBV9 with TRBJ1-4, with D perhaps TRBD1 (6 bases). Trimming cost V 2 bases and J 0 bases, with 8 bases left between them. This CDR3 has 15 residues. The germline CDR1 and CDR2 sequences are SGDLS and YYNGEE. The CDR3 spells CASSVGGPTNEKLFF. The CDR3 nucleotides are TGTGCCAGCAGCGTTGGGGGCCCAACTAATGAAAAACTGTTTTTT.

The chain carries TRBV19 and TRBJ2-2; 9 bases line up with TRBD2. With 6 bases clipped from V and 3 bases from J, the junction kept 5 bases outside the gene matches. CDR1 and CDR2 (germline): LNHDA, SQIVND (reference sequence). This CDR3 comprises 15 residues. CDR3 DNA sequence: TGTGCCAGTAGCCACGGCGGGGGGGACACCGGGGAGCTGTTTTTT. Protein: CASSHGGGDTGELFF.

This CDR3 is CASSPAGAGAQETF. CDR3 bases: TGTGCCAGCAGTCCCGCGGGGGCGGGGGCCCAAGAGACCTTC. The chain combines TRBV3-1 (or the pseudogene TRBV3-2) with TRBJ1-2, with TRBD1 as a possible D gene (6 bases). Germline assignment: CDR1 LGHDT and CDR2 YNNKEL (reference sequence). V was trimmed by 6 bases and J by 14 bases, leaving 25 bases between them. This CDR3 comprises 14 residues.

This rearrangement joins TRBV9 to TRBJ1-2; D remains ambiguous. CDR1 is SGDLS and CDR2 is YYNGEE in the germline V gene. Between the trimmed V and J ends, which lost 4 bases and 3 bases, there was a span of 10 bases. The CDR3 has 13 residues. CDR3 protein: CASSPQADYGYTF. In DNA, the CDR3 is TGTGCCAGCAGCCCCCAAGCTGACTATGGCTACACCTTC. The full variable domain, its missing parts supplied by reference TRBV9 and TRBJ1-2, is DSGVTQTPKHLITATGQRVTLRCSPRSGDLSVYWYQQSLDQGLQFLIQYYNGEERAKGNILERFSAQQFPDLHSELNLSSLELGDSALYFCASSPQADYGYTFGSGTRLTVV.

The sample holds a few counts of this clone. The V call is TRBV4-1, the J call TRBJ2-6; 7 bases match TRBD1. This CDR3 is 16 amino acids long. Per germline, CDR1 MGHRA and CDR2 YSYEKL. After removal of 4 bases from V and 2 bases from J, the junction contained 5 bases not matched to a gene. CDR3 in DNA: TGCGCCAGCAGCCGAGACAGGGCGGCTGGGGCCAACGTCCTGACTTTC. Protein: CASSRDRAAGANVLTF.

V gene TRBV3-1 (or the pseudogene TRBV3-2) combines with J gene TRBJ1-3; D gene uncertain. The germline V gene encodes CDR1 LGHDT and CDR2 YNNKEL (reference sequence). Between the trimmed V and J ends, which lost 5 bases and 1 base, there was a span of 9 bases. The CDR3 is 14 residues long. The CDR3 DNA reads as TGTGCCAGCAGCGCGAGGGTTTCTGGAAACACCATATATTTT. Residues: CASSARVSGNTIYF.

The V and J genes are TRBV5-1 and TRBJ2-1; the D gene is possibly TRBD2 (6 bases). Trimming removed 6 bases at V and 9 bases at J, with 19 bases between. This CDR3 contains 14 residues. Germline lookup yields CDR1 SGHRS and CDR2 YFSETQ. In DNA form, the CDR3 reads TGCGCCAGCACCCCCTCGGTCGGGGGTGGTGAGCAGTTCTTC. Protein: CASTPSVGGGEQFF.

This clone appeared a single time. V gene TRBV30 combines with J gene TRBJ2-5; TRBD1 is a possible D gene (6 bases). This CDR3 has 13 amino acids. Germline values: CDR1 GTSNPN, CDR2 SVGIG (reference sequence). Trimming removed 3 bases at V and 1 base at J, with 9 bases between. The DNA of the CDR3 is TGTGCCTGGAGCCGGGACATCCAAGAGACCCAGTACTTC. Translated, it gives CAWSRDIQETQYF.

This chain's CDR3 is CASSSKSVNTEAFF. As DNA, the CDR3 is TGTGCCAGCAGTTCCAAGTCGGTGAACACTGAAGCTTTCTTT. The V gene is TRBV27, the J gene TRBJ1-1, with no clear D. This CDR3 comprises 14 residues. CDR1 MNHEY and CDR2 SMNVEV come from the germline V gene (reference sequence). Trimming took 4 bases from V and 0 from J, leaving 9 bases between them.

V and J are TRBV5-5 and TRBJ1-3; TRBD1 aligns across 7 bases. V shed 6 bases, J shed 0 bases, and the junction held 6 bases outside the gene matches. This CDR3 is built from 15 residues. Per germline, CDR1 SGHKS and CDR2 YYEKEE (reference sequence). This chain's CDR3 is CASMGQPYSGNTIYF. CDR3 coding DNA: TGTGCCAGCATGGGACAGCCATACTCTGGAAACACCATATATTTT.

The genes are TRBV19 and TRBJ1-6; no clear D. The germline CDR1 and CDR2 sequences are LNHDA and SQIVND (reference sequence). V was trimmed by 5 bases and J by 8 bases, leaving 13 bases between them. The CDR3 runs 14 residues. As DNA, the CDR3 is TGTGCCAGTAGTGTCAGTTTTGTTTATTCACCCCTCCACTTT. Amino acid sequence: CASSVSFVYSPLHF.

The CDR3 region is CASSQATRGNYGYTF. CDR3 coding DNA: TGCGCCAGCAGCCAAGCAACCAGGGGTAACTATGGCTACACCTTC. J is TRBJ1-2 and V is TRBV4-3; maybe TRBD1 (6 bases). This CDR3 contains 15 residues. Trimming removed 1 base from V and 1 base from J, with 10 bases in between. Germline-derived CDR1 and CDR2 are LGHNA and YSLEER.

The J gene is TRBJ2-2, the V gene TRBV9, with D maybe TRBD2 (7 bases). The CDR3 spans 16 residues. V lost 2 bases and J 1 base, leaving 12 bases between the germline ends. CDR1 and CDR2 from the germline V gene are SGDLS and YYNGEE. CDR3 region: CASSVTGGLNTGELFF. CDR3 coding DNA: TGTGCCAGCAGCGTGACCGGGGGGCTGAACACCGGGGAGCTGTTTTTT.

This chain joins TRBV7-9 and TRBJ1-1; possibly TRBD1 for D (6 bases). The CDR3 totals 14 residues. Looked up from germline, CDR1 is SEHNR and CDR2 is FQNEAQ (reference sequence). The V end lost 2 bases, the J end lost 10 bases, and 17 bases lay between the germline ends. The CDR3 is CASSLRRIRGRAFF. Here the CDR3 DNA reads TGTGCCAGCAGCTTACGTCGTATTAGGGGGAGAGCTTTCTTT.

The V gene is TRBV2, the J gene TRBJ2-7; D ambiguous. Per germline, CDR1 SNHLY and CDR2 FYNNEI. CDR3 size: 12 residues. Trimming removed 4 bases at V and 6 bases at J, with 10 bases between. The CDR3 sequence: CASSGPGREQYF. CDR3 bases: TGTGCCAGCAGTGGCCCGGGTCGCGAGCAGTACTTC.

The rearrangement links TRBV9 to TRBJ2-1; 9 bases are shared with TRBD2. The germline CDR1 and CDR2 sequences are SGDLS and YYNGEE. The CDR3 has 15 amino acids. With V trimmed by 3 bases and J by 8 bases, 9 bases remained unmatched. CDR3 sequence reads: CASSAQTSGGHEQFF. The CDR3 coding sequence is TGTGCCAGCAGCGCCCAGACTAGCGGTGGCCATGAGCAGTTCTTC. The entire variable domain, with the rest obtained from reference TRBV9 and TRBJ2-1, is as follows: DSGVTQTPKHLITATGQRVTLRCSPRSGDLSVYWYQQSLDQGLQFLIQYYNGEERAKGNILERFSAQQFPDLHSELNLSSLELGDSALYFCASSAQTSGGHEQFFGPGTRLTVL.

CDR3 bases: TGTGCCAGCACTGACGCCGGGAGCGGTGGCTACACCTTC. Protein sequence: CASTDAGSGGYTF. V usage is TRBV7-9 and J usage is TRBJ1-2; no clear D gene. Germline lookup yields CDR1 SEHNR and CDR2 FQNEAQ (reference sequence). V gave up 7 bases and J gave up 7 bases, with 16 bases separating them. This CDR3 comprises 13 residues.

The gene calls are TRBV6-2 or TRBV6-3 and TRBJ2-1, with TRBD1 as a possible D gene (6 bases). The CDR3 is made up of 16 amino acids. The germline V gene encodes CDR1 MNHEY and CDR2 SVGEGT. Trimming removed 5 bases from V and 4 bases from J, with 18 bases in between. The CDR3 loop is CASSTLAGARYNEQFF. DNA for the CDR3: TGTGCCAGCAGTACCCTGGCAGGGGCGCGGTACAATGAGCAGTTCTTC.

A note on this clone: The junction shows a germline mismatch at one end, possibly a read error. CDR3 residues: CAGRTFIMGPKDSPLHF. The CDR3 nucleotides read TGTGCCGGAAGAACTTTTATCATGGGGCCAAAGGATTCACCCCTCCACTTT. The chain joins TRBV5-3 to TRBJ1-6, with D perhaps matching TRBD1 (5 bases). TRBV5-3 is reported as an ORF; its role is uncertain. CDR3 size: 17 residues.